Listed here are 24 T cell receptor beta chains from one sample, sequenced in a study of cytomegalovirus exposure and HLA in healthy donors. Primers: 60 Vbeta forward and 13 Jbeta reverse. Profiled with immunoSEQ multiplex PCR; TCRdb holds only in-frame clones, not every one. Here the sample spans about 130,000 clones, 80% to 85% being singletons. The sequencing sample was made of PBMCs. All receptors come from a young man in good health and CMV-seronegative.

The V call is TRBV28, the J call TRBJ1-5; a possible D gene is TRBD1 (5 bases). V was pared by 7 bases and J by 6 bases, with 13 bases between. The CDR3 is 13 amino acids. Germline V CDR1 and CDR2: MDHEN, SYDVKM. CDR3 DNA: TGTGCCAGCAACGCAGGGTGGGTTCAGCCCCAGCATTTT. Encoded protein: CASNAGWVQPQHF.

The J gene is TRBJ1-2, the V gene TRBV7-8; the D gene is possibly TRBD1 (5 bases). The CDR3 has 15 amino acids. Germline V lookup: CDR1 SGHVS, CDR2 FQNEAQ. V was cut by 4 bases and J by 4 bases, with 16 bases left in between. CDR3 region: CASSSRQWEVYGYTF. DNA of the CDR3: TGTGCCAGCAGCTCCAGACAGTGGGAGGTCTATGGCTACACCTTC.

The chain combines TRBV19 with TRBJ1-1, with unresolved D. V was shortened by 2 bases and J by 0 bases, with 16 bases between the two germline ends. CDR3 length: 17 residues. The germline V gene has CDR1 LNHDA and CDR2 SQIVND (reference sequence). CDR3 sequence reads: CASSIRLGPWLNTEAFF. DNA for the CDR3: TGTGCCAGTAGTATAAGGCTGGGCCCTTGGTTGAACACTGAAGCTTTCTTT.

V gene TRBV7-9 combines with J gene TRBJ2-1; possible D gene TRBD1, 5 bases. This CDR3 has 14 amino acids. V shed 7 bases and J shed 0 bases, with 10 bases lying between them. CDR1 is SEHNR and CDR2 is FQNEAQ in the germline V gene (reference sequence). The CDR3: CASKDRNSYNEQFF. In DNA, the CDR3 is TGTGCCAGCAAAGACAGAAACTCCTACAATGAGCAGTTCTTC.

This clone was detected only once. V usage is TRBV15 and J usage is TRBJ2-5; a weak D match, TRBD1 (5 bases). The CDR3 is 15 amino acids. V was clipped by 3 bases and J by 2 bases, with 13 bases between them. Germline CDR1 is LNHNV and CDR2 is YYDKDF (reference sequence). The DNA for the CDR3 is TGTGCCACCAGCAGGGCAGGGTCTGGGCAAGAGACCCAGTACTTC. This translates into CATSRAGSGQETQYF. Drawing the rest from reference TRBV15 and TRBJ2-5, the complete variable domain is DAMVIQNPRYQVTQFGKPVTLSCSQTLNHNVMYWYQQKSSQAPKLLFHYYDKDFNNEADTPDNFQSRRPNTSFCFLDIRSPGLGDTAMYLCATSRAGSGQETQYFGPGTRLLVL.

This chain links TRBV6-1 with TRBJ2-1; D possibly corresponds to TRBD1 (5 bases). The CDR3 totals 13 residues. Germline V CDR1 and CDR2: MNHNS, SASEGT. Trimming shortened V by 5 bases and J by 9 bases, and 14 bases separated the two germline ends. CDR3 bases: TGTGCCAGCAGTAGCGTGGCGACAGCTGAGCAGTTCTTC. Protein sequence: CASSSVATAEQFF.

V is TRBV19 and J is TRBJ2-5; possible D gene TRBD2, 7 bases. Trimming shortened V by 3 bases and J by 5 bases, and 19 bases separated the two germline ends. This CDR3 spans 16 amino acids. Per the germline V gene, CDR1 is LNHDA and CDR2 is SQIVND (reference sequence). The CDR3 here is CASSIGTGGSSETQYF. DNA for the CDR3: TGTGCCAGTAGTATTGGGACGGGGGGCAGTTCGGAGACCCAGTACTTC.

This clone was recorded only once. The rearrangement uses TRBV10-3 and TRBJ2-3; D is undetermined. The ends were cut back, 6 bases at V and 3 bases at J, with 7 bases in the middle. This CDR3 spans 12 amino acids. The V gene's germline CDR1 is ENHRY and CDR2 SYGVKD. The CDR3 DNA is TGTGCCATCAGCCTCAGTACAGATACGCAGTATTTT. Amino acids: CAISLSTDTQYF.

The chain combines TRBV6-4 with TRBJ2-1; D might be TRBD2 (5 bases). The germline V gene has CDR1 MRHNA and CDR2 SNTAGT. The CDR3 has 17 residues. Trimming took off 6 bases at V and 7 bases at J, with 25 bases between the two ends. CDR3 in amino acids: CASSTRPNLSPGNEQFF. DNA of the CDR3: TGTGCCAGCAGCACCCGGCCGAATTTATCACCGGGGAATGAGCAGTTCTTC.

The V gene is TRBV27, the J gene TRBJ1-6; 9 bases fit TRBD1. V trimming: 5 bases; J trimming: 10 bases; junction bases outside the gene matches: 9. From germline, CDR1 is MNHEY and CDR2 SMNVEV (reference sequence). The CDR3 loop spans 15 amino acids. The CDR3 reads CASSGTGSGWSPLHF. As DNA, the CDR3 is TGTGCCAGCAGTGGGACAGGGTCAGGTTGGTCACCCCTCCACTTT.

This clone appeared once. The chain uses TRBV7-9 and TRBJ1-4; D unresolved. The V gene lost 6 bases and the J gene lost 0 bases, with 11 bases spanning the gap. Germline V gene data show CDR1 as SEHNR and CDR2 as FQNEAQ (reference sequence). This CDR3 spans 15 amino acids. The CDR3, as DNA: TGTGCCAGCAGAGAGGGCCTTGCAACTAATGAAAAACTGTTTTTT. Amino acid sequence: CASREGLATNEKLFF. The full variable domain, rest sourced from reference TRBV7-9 and TRBJ1-4, is DTGVSQNPRHKITKRGQNVTFRCDPISEHNRLYWYRQTLGQGPEFLTYFQNEAQLEKSRLLSDRFSAERPKGSFSTLEIQRTEQGDSAMYLCASREGLATNEKLFFGSGTQLSVL.

J is TRBJ1-5 and V is TRBV11-2; possibly TRBD1 for D (5 bases). The CDR3 runs 13 residues. Trimming stripped 2 bases from V and 7 bases from J, with 9 bases between. Germline CDR1 and CDR2: SGHAT and FQNNGV. In DNA, the CDR3 is TGTGCCAGCAGCTTACCCGGGGGACAGCCCCAGCATTTT. The encoded protein is CASSLPGGQPQHF.

The V call is TRBV18, the J call TRBJ1-1; TRBD1 might be the D (6 bases). Trimming stripped 6 bases from V and 4 bases from J, with 21 bases between. The germline CDR1 and CDR2 sequences are KGHSH and LQKENI. The CDR3 is 16 amino acids. This chain's CDR3 is CASSQRTGGQGTEAFF. For the CDR3, the DNA is TGTGCCAGCTCCCAAAGAACGGGGGGCCAGGGCACTGAAGCTTTCTTT.

This clone was counted once. The V and J genes are TRBV5-6 and TRBJ2-7, with 7 bases fitting TRBD1. Germline CDR1 SGHDT, CDR2 YYEEEE. This CDR3 contains 14 residues. V gave up 4 bases and J gave up 3 bases; unmatched junction bases: 7. This CDR3 reads CASSMGQQLYEQYF. CDR3 sequence (DNA): TGTGCCAGCAGCATGGGACAGCAGCTCTACGAGCAGTACTTC.

This clone was observed a single time. The V call is TRBV7-2, the J call TRBJ1-2; 7 nucleotides agree with TRBD1. In germline, CDR1 is SGHTA, CDR2 FQGNSA. After removal of 1 base from V and 2 bases from J, the junction contained 4 bases not matched to a gene. This CDR3 is built from 15 residues. The CDR3 DNA is TGTGCCAGCAGCTTAGGGGGACAGAGAAACTATGGCTACACCTTC. As protein: CASSLGGQRNYGYTF.

This chain uses TRBV6-1 with TRBJ1-1; D is uncertain. The V end was cut by 8 bases, the J end by 3 bases, with 7 bases between. CDR3 length equals 11 residues. Germline V lookup: CDR1 MNHNS, CDR2 SASEGT. The CDR3 reads CASLEDTEAFF. Here the CDR3 DNA reads TGTGCCAGCCTGGAGGACACTGAAGCTTTCTTT.

J is TRBJ2-1 and V is TRBV7-2, with 7 bases lining up with TRBD2. Germline V gene lookup returns CDR1 SGHTA and CDR2 FQGNSA. V shed 2 bases, J shed 7 bases, and the junction held 5 bases outside the gene matches. This CDR3 comprises 14 residues. CDR3 nucleotide sequence: TGTGCCAGCAGCTTACTCCTAGCGGCGAATGAGCAGTTCTTC. The encoded protein is CASSLLLAANEQFF.

The V call is TRBV6-5, the J call TRBJ1-3, with D unclear. This CDR3 contains 16 residues. V was shortened by 0 bases and J by 0 bases, with 9 bases between the two germline ends. Germline-derived CDR1 and CDR2 are MNHEY and SVGAGI. The CDR3 sequence: CASSYSWQTSGNTIYF. In nucleotides, the CDR3 is TGTGCCAGCAGTTACTCGTGGCAAACCTCTGGAAACACCATATATTTT.

The chain carries TRBV7-6 and TRBJ2-1, with TRBD2 matching over 11 bases. This CDR3 is built from 15 residues. V lost 3 bases, J lost 8 bases, and 6 bases stayed unmatched. The germline gives CDR1 SGHVS, CDR2 FNYEAQ. CDR3 protein: CASSFRLAGRDEQFF. The CDR3 DNA reads TGTGCCAGCAGCTTCCGACTAGCGGGGAGGGATGAGCAGTTCTTC.

The chain recombines TRBV10-3 with TRBJ1-2, with D possibly being TRBD1 (5 bases). CDR3 length: 14 residues. CDR1 ENHRY and CDR2 SYGVKD come from the germline V gene. Trimming shortened V by 0 bases and J by 7 bases, and 12 bases separated the two germline ends. This CDR3 reads CAISESGGYGGYTF. In DNA, the CDR3 is TGTGCCATCAGTGAGTCGGGGGGGTATGGTGGCTACACCTTC.

The CDR3: CASNPGGSGQPQHF. The CDR3 bases are TGTGCCAGTAACCCGGGTGGATCGGGTCAGCCCCAGCATTTT. The chain uses TRBV19 and TRBJ1-5; D remains unclear. V was cut by 7 bases and J by 6 bases, with 16 bases left in between. The germline CDR1 and CDR2 sequences are LNHDA and SQIVND (reference sequence). The CDR3 contains 14 residues.

In its sample, this clone was seen once. In nucleotides, the CDR3 is TGTGCCAGCAGACAGAGTTACAATGAGCAGTTCTTC. Protein product: CASRQSYNEQFF. The V and J genes are TRBV14 and TRBJ2-1, with D unclear. Trimming removed 6 bases at V and 4 bases at J, with 7 bases between. The CDR3 runs 12 residues. Per germline, CDR1 SGHDN and CDR2 FVKESK.

CDR3 sequence reads: CASSIDGQMNTEAFF. The CDR3 DNA reads as TGTGCCAGTAGTATAGATGGACAGATGAACACTGAAGCTTTCTTT. The chain joins TRBV19 to TRBJ1-1; a possible D gene is TRBD1 (6 bases). V was pared by 0 bases and J by 0 bases, with 8 bases between. The CDR3 totals 15 residues. Germline CDR1 reads LNHDA; CDR2 reads SQIVND (reference sequence).

The rearrangement joins TRBV7-3 to TRBJ2-1, with TRBD2 matching over 8 bases. This CDR3 region has 15 residues. V lost 4 bases to trimming and J lost 1 base; unmatched junction nucleotides: 3. CDR1 SGHTA and CDR2 FQGTGA come from the germline V gene. CDR3 region: CASSSGLASYNEQFF. The DNA for the CDR3 is TGTGCCAGCAGCTCCGGACTAGCTTCCTACAATGAGCAGTTCTTC.